One and the same sample provided the 6 T cell receptor beta chains below, sequenced in a study of T cells in localized non-small cell lung cancer. The assay was immunoSEQ multiplex PCR, and TCRdb's table has in-frame clones only and misses some. The data contain about 59,000 clones, roughly nine tenths of them singletons. Sequencing used peripheral blood, obtained before any cancer treatment. Every receptor here comes from a man aged 35 to 69 with stage I lung adenocarcinoma.

As concerns this clone: The junction departs from the called germline gene at one end, perhaps through a read error. The CDR3 region has the DNA TGTGCCAGCAGCTTTCTAACGGGACTACCCACGGTCTTC. This gives the protein CASSFLTGLPTVF. The chain links TRBV7-9 to TRBJ2-1; TRBD2 agrees at 7 bases. This CDR3 region has 13 residues. Per germline, CDR1 SEHNR and CDR2 FQNEAQ (reference sequence). The variable domain in full, completed from reference TRBV7-9 and TRBJ2-1, reads DTGVSQNPRHKITKRGQNVTFRCDPISEHNRLYWYRQTLGQGPEFLTYFQNEAQLEKSRLLSDRFSAERPKGSFSTLEIQRTEQGDSAMYLCASSFLTGLPTVFGPGTRLTVL.

The rearrangement links TRBV5-6 to TRBJ1-1, with D perhaps matching TRBD1 (6 bases). V lost 4 bases and J 0 bases, leaving 13 bases between the germline ends. This CDR3 spans 15 amino acids. The germline gives CDR1 SGHDT, CDR2 YYEEEE. CDR3 sequence: CASSPPTGLNTEAFF. In nucleotides, the CDR3 is TGTGCCAGCAGCCCACCCACAGGGTTGAACACTGAAGCTTTCTTT.

The chain uses TRBV19 and TRBJ2-2, with 8 nucleotides matching TRBD2. Germline-derived CDR1 and CDR2 are LNHDA and SQIVND (reference sequence). The CDR3 runs to 15 residues. J lost 4 bases, V lost 7 bases, and 8 bases had no gene match. CDR3 sequence reads: CASTLGRAVTGELFF. In DNA, the CDR3 is TGTGCCAGTACCCTCGGGAGGGCCGTCACCGGGGAGCTGTTTTTT.

V usage is TRBV28 and J usage is TRBJ1-2, with TRBD1 matching over 9 bases. V was pared by 5 bases and J by 6 bases, with 10 bases of the junction left unmatched. CDR1 MDHEN and CDR2 SYDVKM come from the germline V gene. The CDR3 spans 15 residues. The DNA of the CDR3 is TGTGCCAGCAGTCTGCGACAGGGGGTTTATGATGGCTACACCTTC. It encodes CASSLRQGVYDGYTF.

This clone was seen a single time. The chain is built from TRBV5-4 and TRBJ2-3; 11 bases align to TRBD1. CDR3 length: 16 residues. V shed 3 bases, J shed 5 bases, and the junction held 8 bases outside the gene matches. Per germline, CDR1 SGHNT and CDR2 YYREEE (reference sequence). The DNA for the CDR3 is TGTGCCAGCAGCTCGGATTCGGGACAGGGGGGAGATACGCAGTATTTT. Protein product: CASSSDSGQGGDTQYF.

V usage is TRBV7-3 and J usage is TRBJ2-2; D is possibly TRBD1 (5 bases). This CDR3 comprises 12 residues. The germline CDR1 and CDR2 sequences are SGHTA and FQGTGA. V was trimmed by 8 bases and J by 3 bases, leaving 7 bases between them. DNA of the CDR3: TGTGCCAGCTCGACAGACACCGGGGAGCTGTTTTTT. Translated: CASSTDTGELFF.